This T cell receptor beta chain was sequenced in a study of blood T cell repertoires in COVID-19. Germline CDR1 and CDR2: SGDLS and YYNGEE. The CDR3 is 20 amino acids. The V and J ends lost 0 bases and 2 bases, in that order; junction bases with no gene match: 19. Clones were read by immunoSEQ multiplex PCR, and TCRdb kept only the in-frame ones, dropping some. The data show approximately 180,000 clones, roughly 82% seen once. This clone was counted a single time. This chain uses TRBV9 with TRBJ2-5; 7 nucleotides agree with TRBD2. The sequenced material came from PBMCs or T cells enriched from blood (not recorded which). This sequence originates from a woman aged 55 to 70 with acute COVID-19. CDR3 coding DNA: TGTGCCAGCAGCGTAGCAGTTTTCGGATTCAAGCGGGGACTACAAGAGACCCAGTACTTC. It codes for CASSVAVFGFKRGLQETQYF. Supplemented by reference TRBV9 and TRBJ2-5, the full variable domain reads DSGVTQTPKHLITATGQRVTLRCSPRSGDLSVYWYQQSLDQGLQFLIQYYNGEERAKGNILERFSAQQFPDLHSELNLSSLELGDSALYFCASSVAVFGFKRGLQETQYFGPGTRLLVL.